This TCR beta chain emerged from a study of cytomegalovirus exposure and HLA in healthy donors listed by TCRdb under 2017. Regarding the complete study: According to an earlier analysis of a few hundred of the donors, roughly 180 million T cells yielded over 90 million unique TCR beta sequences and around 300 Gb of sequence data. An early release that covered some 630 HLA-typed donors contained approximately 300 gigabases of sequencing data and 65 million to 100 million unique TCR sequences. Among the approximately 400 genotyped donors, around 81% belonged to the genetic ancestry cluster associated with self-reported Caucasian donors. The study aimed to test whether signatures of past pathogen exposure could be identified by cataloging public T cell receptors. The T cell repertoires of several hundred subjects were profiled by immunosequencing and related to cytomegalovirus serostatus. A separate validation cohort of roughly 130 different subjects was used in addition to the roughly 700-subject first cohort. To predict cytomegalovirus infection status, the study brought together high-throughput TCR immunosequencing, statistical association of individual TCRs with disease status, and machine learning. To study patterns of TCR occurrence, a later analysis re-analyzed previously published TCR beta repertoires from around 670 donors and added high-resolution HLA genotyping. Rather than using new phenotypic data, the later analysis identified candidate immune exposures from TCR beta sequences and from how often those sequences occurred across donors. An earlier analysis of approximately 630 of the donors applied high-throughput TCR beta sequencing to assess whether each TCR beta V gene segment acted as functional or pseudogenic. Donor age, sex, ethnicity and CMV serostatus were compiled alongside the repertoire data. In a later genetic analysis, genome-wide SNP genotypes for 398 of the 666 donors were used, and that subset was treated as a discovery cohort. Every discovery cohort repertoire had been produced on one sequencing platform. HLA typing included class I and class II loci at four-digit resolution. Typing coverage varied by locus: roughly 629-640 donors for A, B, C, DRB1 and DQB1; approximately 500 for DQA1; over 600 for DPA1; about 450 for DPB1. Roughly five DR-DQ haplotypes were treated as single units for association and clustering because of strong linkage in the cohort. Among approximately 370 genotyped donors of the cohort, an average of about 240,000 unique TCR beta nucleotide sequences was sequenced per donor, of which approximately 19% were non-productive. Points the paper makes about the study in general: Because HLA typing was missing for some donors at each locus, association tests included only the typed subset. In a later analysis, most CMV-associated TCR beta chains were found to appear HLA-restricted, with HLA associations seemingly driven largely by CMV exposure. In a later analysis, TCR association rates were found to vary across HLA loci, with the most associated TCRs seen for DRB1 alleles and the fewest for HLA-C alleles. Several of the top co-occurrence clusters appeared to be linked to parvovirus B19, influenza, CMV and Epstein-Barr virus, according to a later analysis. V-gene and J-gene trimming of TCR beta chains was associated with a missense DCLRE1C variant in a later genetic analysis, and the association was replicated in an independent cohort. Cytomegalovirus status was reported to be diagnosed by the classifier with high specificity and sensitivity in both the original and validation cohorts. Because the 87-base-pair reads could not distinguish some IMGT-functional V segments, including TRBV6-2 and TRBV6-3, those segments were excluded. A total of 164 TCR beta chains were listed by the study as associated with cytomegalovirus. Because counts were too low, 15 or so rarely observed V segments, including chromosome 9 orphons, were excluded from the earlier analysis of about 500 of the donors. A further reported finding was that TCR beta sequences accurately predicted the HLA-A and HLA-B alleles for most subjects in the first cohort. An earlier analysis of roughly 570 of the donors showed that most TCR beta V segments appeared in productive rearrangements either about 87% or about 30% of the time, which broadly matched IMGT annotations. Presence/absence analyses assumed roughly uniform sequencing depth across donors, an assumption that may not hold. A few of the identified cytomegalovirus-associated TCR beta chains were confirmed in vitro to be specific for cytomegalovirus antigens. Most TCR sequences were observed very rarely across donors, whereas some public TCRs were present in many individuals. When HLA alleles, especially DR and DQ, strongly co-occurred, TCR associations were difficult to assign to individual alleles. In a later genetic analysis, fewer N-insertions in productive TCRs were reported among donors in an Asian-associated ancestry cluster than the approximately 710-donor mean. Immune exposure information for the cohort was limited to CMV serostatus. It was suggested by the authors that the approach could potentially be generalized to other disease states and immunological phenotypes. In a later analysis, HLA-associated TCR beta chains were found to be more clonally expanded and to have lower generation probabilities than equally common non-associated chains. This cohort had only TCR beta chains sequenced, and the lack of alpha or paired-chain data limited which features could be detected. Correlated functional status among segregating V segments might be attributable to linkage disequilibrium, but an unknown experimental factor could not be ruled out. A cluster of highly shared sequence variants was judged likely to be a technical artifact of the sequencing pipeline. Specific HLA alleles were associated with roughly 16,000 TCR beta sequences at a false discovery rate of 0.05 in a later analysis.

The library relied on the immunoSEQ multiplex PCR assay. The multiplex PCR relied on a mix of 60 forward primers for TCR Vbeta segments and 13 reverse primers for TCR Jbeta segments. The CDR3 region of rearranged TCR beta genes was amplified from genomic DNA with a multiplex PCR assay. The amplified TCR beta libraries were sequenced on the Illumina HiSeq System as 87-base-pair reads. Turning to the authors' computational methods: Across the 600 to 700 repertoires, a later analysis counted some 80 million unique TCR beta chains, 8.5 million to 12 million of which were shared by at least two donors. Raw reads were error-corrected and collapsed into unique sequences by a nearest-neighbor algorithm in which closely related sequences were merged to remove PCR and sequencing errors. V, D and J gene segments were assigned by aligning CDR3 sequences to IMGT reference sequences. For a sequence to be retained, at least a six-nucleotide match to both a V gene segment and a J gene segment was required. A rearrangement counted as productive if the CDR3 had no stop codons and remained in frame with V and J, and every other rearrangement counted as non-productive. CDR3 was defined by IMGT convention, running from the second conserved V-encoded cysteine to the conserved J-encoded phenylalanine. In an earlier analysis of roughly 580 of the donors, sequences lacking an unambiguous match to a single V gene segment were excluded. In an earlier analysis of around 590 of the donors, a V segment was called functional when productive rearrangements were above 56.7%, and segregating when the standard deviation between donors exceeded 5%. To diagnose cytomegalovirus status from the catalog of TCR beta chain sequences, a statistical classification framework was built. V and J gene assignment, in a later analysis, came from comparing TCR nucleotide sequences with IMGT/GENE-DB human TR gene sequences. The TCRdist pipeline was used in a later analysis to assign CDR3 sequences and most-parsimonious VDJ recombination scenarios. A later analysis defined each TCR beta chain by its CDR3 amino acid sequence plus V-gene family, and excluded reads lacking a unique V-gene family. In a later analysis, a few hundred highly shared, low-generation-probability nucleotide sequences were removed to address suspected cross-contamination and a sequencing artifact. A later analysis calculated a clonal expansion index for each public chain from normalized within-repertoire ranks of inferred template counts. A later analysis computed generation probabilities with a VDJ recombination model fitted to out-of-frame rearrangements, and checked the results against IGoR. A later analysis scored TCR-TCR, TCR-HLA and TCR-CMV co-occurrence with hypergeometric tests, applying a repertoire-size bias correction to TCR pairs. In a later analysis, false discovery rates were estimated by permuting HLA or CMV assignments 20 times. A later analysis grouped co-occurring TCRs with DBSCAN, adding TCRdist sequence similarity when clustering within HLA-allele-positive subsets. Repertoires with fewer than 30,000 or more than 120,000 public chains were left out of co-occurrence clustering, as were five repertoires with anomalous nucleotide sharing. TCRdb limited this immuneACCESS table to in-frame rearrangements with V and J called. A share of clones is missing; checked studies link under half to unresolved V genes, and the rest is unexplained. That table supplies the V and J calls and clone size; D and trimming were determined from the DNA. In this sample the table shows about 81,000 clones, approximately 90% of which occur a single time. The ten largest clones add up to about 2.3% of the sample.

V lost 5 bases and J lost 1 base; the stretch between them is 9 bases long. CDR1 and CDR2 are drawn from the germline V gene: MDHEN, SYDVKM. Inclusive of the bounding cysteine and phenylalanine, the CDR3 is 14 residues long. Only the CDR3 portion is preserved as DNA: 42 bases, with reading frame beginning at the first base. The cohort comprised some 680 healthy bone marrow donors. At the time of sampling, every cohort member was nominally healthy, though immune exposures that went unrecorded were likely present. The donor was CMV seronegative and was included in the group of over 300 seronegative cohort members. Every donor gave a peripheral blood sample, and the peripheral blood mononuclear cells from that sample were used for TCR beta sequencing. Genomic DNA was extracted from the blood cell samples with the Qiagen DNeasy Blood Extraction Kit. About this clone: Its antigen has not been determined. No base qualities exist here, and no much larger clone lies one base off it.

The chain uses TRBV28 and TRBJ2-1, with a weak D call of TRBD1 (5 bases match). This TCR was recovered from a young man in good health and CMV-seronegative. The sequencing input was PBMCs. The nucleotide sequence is TGTGCCAGCAGTCCGACAGCTTCCTACAATGAGCAGTTCTTC. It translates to CASSPTASYNEQFF.